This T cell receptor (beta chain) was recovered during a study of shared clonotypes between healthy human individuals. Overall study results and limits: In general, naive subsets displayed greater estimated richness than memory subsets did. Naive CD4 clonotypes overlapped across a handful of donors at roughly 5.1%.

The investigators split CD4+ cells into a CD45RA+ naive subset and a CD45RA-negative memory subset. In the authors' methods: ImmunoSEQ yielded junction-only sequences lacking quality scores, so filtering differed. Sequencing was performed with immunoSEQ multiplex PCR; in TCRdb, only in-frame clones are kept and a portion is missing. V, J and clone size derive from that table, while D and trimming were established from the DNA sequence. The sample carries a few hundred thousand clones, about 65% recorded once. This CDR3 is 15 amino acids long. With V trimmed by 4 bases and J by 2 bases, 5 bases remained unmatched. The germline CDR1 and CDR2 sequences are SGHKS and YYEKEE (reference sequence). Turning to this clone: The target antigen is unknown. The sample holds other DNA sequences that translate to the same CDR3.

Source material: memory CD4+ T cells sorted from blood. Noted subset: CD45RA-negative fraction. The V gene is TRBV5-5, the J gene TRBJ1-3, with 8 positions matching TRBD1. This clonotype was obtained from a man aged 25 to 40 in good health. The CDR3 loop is CASSLEDRAGNTIYF. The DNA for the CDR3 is TGTGCCAGCAGCCTAGAGGACAGGGCTGGAAACACCATATATTTT.